These T cell receptor beta chains were read from a single sample in a study of CD8+ T cells in alopecia areata. Profiled with immunoSEQ multiplex PCR; TCRdb holds only in-frame clones, not every one. Counted here are 200,000 to 250,000 clones, roughly 66% occurring once; the ten biggest clones make up 1% to 1.5%. Source: CD4+ T cells sorted from blood, taken between weeks 44 and 45, from a patient treated with tofacitinib. Source of these receptors: a human donor with alopecia areata. Both conserved end residues are part of each CDR3. D genes are given only for firm matches. Size is stated for part of the rows, as once, few or many counts, or as a class when the clone is expanded.

j_call clone_size cdr3_length d_call v_call cdr3_aa cdr3_nt
TRBJ1-2 . 16 . TRBV4-3 CASSQDLQSSNYGYTF TGCGCCAGCAGCCAAGATCTCCAGTCCTCTAACTATGGCTACACCTTC
TRBJ1-5 . 14 . TRBV2 CATSDGRNNQPQHF TGTGCCACCTCGGACGGACGGAATAATCAGCCCCAGCATTTT
TRBJ2-1 . 13 . TRBV4-3 CASSQGGHREQFF TGCGCCAGCAGCCAAGGAGGACACCGTGAGCAGTTCTTC
TRBJ1-1 . 13 . TRBV7-3 CASSPLPNTEAFF TGTGCCAGCAGCCCCTTACCGAACACTGAAGCTTTCTTT
TRBJ1-2 . 14 . TRBV29-1 CSVERPGERSGYTF TGCAGCGTTGAGAGGCCAGGGGAAAGGAGTGGCTACACCTTC
TRBJ2-5 . 11 . TRBV5-6 CASSHQETQYF TGTGCCAGCAGCCACCAAGAGACCCAGTACTTC
TRBJ2-5 . 15 . TRBV29-1 CSGLGPSTPQETQYF TGCAGCGGCCTAGGACCTTCTACCCCCCAAGAGACCCAGTACTTC
TRBJ1-5 . 17 . TRBV19 CASSTLSTESSNQPQHF TGTGCCAGTAGTACCCTCTCGACAGAAAGTAGCAATCAGCCCCAGCATTTT
TRBJ2-5 . 18 TRBD2 TRBV5-1 CASSLLASGGTSLETQYF TGCGCCAGCAGCTTGTTGGCTAGCGGGGGTACCTCCCTGGAGACCCAGTACTTC
TRBJ2-1 few 12 . TRBV27 CASSGSHNEQFF TGTGCCAGCAGTGGGTCTCACAATGAGCAGTTCTTC
TRBJ2-3 few 11 . TRBV29-1 CSVERADTQYF TGCAGCGTTGAGCGTGCAGATACGCAGTATTTT
TRBJ2-2 . 16 . TRBV5-1 CASTFGGAWNTGELFF TGCGCCAGCACCTTTGGAGGGGCTTGGAATACCGGGGAGCTGTTTTTT
TRBJ2-7 . 12 . TRBV30 CAWSLAGHEQYF TGTGCCTGGAGTCTTGCGGGCCACGAGCAGTACTTC
TRBJ2-1 . 16 TRBD2 TRBV19 CASSLRTSGAGNEQFF TGTGCCAGTAGTCTCAGGACTAGCGGGGCAGGTAATGAGCAGTTCTTC
TRBJ2-3 . 14 . TRBV27 CASSFGIAEDTQYF TGTGCCAGCAGTTTTGGGATAGCAGAGGATACGCAGTATTTT
TRBJ1-2 . 12 . TRBV30 CAWSTGFSGYTF TGTGCCTGGAGTACAGGATTTTCGGGCTACACCTTC
TRBJ1-2 few 12 TRBD1 TRBV29-1 CSVTGTGGGYTF TGCAGCGTTACCGGGACAGGGGGTGGCTACACCTTC
TRBJ2-2 . 15 . TRBV25-1 CASSSPSANTGELFF TGTGCCAGCAGTTCCCCTAGTGCGAACACCGGGGAGCTGTTTTTT
TRBJ1-5 . 13 . TRBV30 CAWSAGGDQPQHF TGTGCCTGGAGTGCCGGGGGGGATCAGCCCCAGCATTTT
TRBJ1-5 . 13 . TRBV29-1 CSVGEGFNQPQHF TGCAGCGTTGGGGAGGGGTTCAATCAGCCCCAGCATTTT
TRBJ2-5 . 15 TRBD1 TRBV7-9 CASSRIGTGKETQYF TGTGCCAGCAGTCGCATAGGGACAGGGAAAGAGACCCAGTACTTC
TRBJ2-5 . 13 . TRBV7-2 CASSLLVQETQYF TGTGCCAGCAGCTTGTTAGTCCAAGAGACCCAGTACTTC
TRBJ2-2 . 13 . TRBV2 CASSYGSTGELFF TGTGCCAGCAGTTATGGGAGCACCGGGGAGCTGTTTTTT
TRBJ2-7 . 13 . TRBV29-1 CSVEAQASYEQYF TGCAGCGTTGAGGCACAGGCGTCCTACGAGCAGTACTTC
TRBJ1-1 . 15 TRBD1 TRBV30 CAWAILQGFRTEAFF TGTGCCTGGGCGATTCTACAGGGGTTTAGGACTGAAGCTTTCTTT
TRBJ2-2 . 13 . TRBV6-1 CASSPGFTGELFF TGTGCCAGCAGTCCTGGGTTCACCGGGGAGCTGTTTTTT
TRBJ2-5 . 16 . TRBV14 CASSLGGGPAQETQYF TGTGCCAGCAGCCTCGGCGGGGGCCCGGCTCAAGAGACCCAGTACTTC